The 7 T cell receptor beta chains below all came from one sample that was sequenced in a study of shared clonotypes between healthy human individuals. Repertoires were generated with immunoSEQ multiplex PCR, while TCRdb's copy carries only in-frame clones and drops some. The sample has about 2,200,000 clones; about 92% are singletons. Selected positively for CCR7 and CD45RO-negative, naive CD8 cells excluded terminally differentiated effector memory CD45RA+ cells. The specimen was naive CD8+ T cells from PBMCs. The receptor source for this set is a man between 18 and 35 years old in good health. Some clones in this sample may be carry-over from other donors' samples.

The rearrangement uses TRBV7-9 and TRBJ2-5; 12 nucleotides align to TRBD1. The germline V gene has CDR1 SEHNR and CDR2 FQNEAQ (reference sequence). The CDR3 is made up of 16 amino acids. The V segment lost 5 bases and the J segment 4 bases; nucleotides outside the gene matches: 8. The CDR3: CASSPGTGGYGETQYF. The CDR3 region has the DNA TGTGCCAGCAGCCCCGGGACAGGGGGCTACGGAGAGACCCAGTACTTC.

The chain is built from TRBV28 and TRBJ2-7, with TRBD2 matching over 8 bases. The V gene end was trimmed by 6 bases and the J gene end by 6 bases; junction bases not matched to a gene: 10. The CDR3 sequence is 14 residues long. Germline assignment: CDR1 MDHEN and CDR2 SYDVKM. The CDR3 region is CASSPGLEPCEQYF. In DNA form, the CDR3 reads TGTGCCAGCAGCCCGGGACTAGAACCCTGCGAGCAGTACTTC.

This rearrangement joins TRBV27 to TRBJ2-3; 13 nucleotides agree with TRBD2. With V trimmed by 4 bases and J by 3 bases, 10 bases remained unmatched. The germline gives CDR1 MNHEY, CDR2 SMNVEV (reference sequence). The CDR3 loop spans 18 amino acids. The CDR3 bases are TGTGCCAGCAGTTCCACTAGCGGGAGGGCCCTGGTGACAGATACGCAGTATTTT. As protein: CASSSTSGRALVTDTQYF.

V usage is TRBV28 and J usage is TRBJ1-1; D ambiguous. V lost 5 bases to trimming and J lost 6 bases, with 10 bases between them. The CDR3 totals 12 residues. Germline loops: CDR1 MDHEN, CDR2 SYDVKM. The CDR3 sequence is CASSGGGPEAFF. CDR3 nucleotides: TGTGCCAGCAGTGGAGGAGGGCCTGAAGCTTTCTTT. The whole variable domain, filled in from reference TRBV28 and TRBJ1-1, reads DVKVTQSSRYLVKRTGEKVFLECVQDMDHENMFWYRQDPGLGLRLIYFSYDVKMKEKGDIPEGYSVSREKKERFSLILESASTNQTSMYLCASSGGGPEAFFGQGTRLTVV.

This chain joins TRBV7-3 and TRBJ1-1; D gene uncertain. V was pared by 5 bases and J by 4 bases, with 11 bases between. Germline CDR1 is SGHTA and CDR2 is FQGTGA. The CDR3 contains 13 residues. The CDR3 region has the DNA TGTGCCAGCAGCCTCTCGGGGTCCACTGAAGCTTTCTTT. This gives the protein CASSLSGSTEAFF.

This chain joins TRBV27 and TRBJ1-1, with D uncertain. Trimming took 5 bases from V and 0 from J, leaving 10 bases between them. The CDR3 spans 14 residues. In germline, CDR1 is MNHEY, CDR2 SMNVEV (reference sequence). The DNA for the CDR3 is TGTGCCAGCAGTACCGACACGATGAACACTGAAGCTTTCTTT. This encodes CASSTDTMNTEAFF.

In this sample, this clone turned up once. The chain links TRBV30 to TRBJ1-3, with TRBD1 matching over 7 bases. CDR1 and CDR2 from the germline V gene are GTSNPN and SVGIG (reference sequence). Losses at the gene ends were 0 bases for V and 4 bases for J; bases not matched to a gene: 12. There are 17 residues in the CDR3. The CDR3 bases are TGTGCCTGGAGTGTTGGGGCAGGGGGACCTCTCGGAAACACCATATATTTT. It is translated as CAWSVGAGGPLGNTIYF.